Listed here are 20 T cell receptor beta chains from one sample, sequenced in a study of regulatory and conventional T cells in RAG deficiency. The protocol was immunoSEQ multiplex PCR, while the TCRdb copy is restricted to in-frame clones and leaves out a portion. The table has about 28,000 clones, about 89% seen once; the top ten hold over 0.75%. The sorted regulatory T cells were CD4+, CD25-high and CD127-low, with genomic DNA sequenced. A further study also used this sample, focusing on regulatory T cells. That report adds: Primers: 52 TRBV forward and 13 TRBJ reverse.

Sequenced material: Tregs sorted from blood. The receptors derive from a human donor in good health.

This chain links TRBV11-3 with TRBJ1-1; TRBD1 might be the D (5 bases). Per germline, CDR1 SGHNT and CDR2 YENEEA. The length of the CDR3 is 13 residues. V shed 5 bases and J shed 6 bases, with 13 bases lying between them. This CDR3 reads CASSARRGAEAFF. The CDR3 DNA sequence: TGTGCCAGCAGCGCCCGGCGGGGCGCTGAAGCTTTCTTT.

This clone was found a few times. V gene TRBV27 combines with J gene TRBJ1-5; D ambiguous. This CDR3 region has 16 residues. Trimming pared 6 bases from V and 0 bases from J, leaving 15 bases between. Germline CDR1 and CDR2: MNHEY and SMNVEV (reference sequence). In DNA form, the CDR3 reads TGTGCCAGCAGCCAAACACGCCAGTATAGCAATCAGCCCCAGCATTTT. Translating it yields CASSQTRQYSNQPQHF.

The chain has TRBV28 and TRBJ2-5; the match to TRBD2 covers 10 bases. J was trimmed by 0 bases and V by 1 base; bases with no gene match: 5. The CDR3 sequence is 17 residues long. The germline CDR1 and CDR2 sequences are MDHEN and SYDVKM. This CDR3 is CASSLLAGGPYQETQYF. The CDR3 nucleotides are TGTGCCAGCAGTTTATTAGCGGGGGGTCCATACCAAGAGACCCAGTACTTC.

This clone was seen a handful of times. This rearrangement joins TRBV4-2 to TRBJ1-1, with a possible D match to TRBD1 (6 bases). The CDR3 has 17 amino acids. V lost 0 bases to trimming and J lost 0 bases, with 14 bases between them. Germline V gene sequence: CDR1 LGHNA, CDR2 YNFKEQ. The CDR3 nucleotides are TGTGCCAGCAGCCAAGATATCTTCAGGGGAGTGAACACTGAAGCTTTCTTT. Its translation: CASSQDIFRGVNTEAFF.

This chain joins TRBV4-1 and TRBJ1-4; D uncertain. The CDR3 covers 13 residues. Trimming left V 5 bases short and J 7 bases short, with 11 bases between. Germline-derived CDR1 and CDR2 are MGHRA and YSYEKL. The CDR3 region has the DNA TGCGCCAGCAGCGGTGTAGGCGGTGAAAAACTGTTTTTT. Protein sequence: CASSGVGGEKLFF.

This clone has just one count. The chain has TRBV2 and TRBJ2-5; D possibly matches TRBD1 or TRBD2 (6 bases each). Germline-derived CDR1 and CDR2 are SNHLY and FYNNEI. The germline V and J ends were trimmed by 8 bases and 5 bases, with 15 bases remaining between them. This CDR3 has 13 amino acids. DNA of the CDR3: TGTGCCAGCGTTGGGGGGCATTGGGAGACCCAGTACTTC. Its translation: CASVGGHWETQYF.

The chain uses TRBV5-6 and TRBJ1-2; unclear D gene. Trimming removed 0 bases from V and 1 base from J, with 4 bases in between. The CDR3 runs to 13 residues. Germline lookup yields CDR1 SGHDT and CDR2 YYEEEE. The CDR3 bases are TGTGCCAGCAGCTTGGGGAATAACTATGGCTACACCTTC. Translated: CASSLGNNYGYTF.

The chain uses TRBV7-3 and TRBJ2-6; no clear D gene. CDR3 length: 15 amino acids. V lost 5 bases and J 0 bases, leaving 8 bases between the germline ends. Germline CDR1 reads SGHTA; CDR2 reads FQGTGA. CDR3 nucleotides: TGTGCCAGCAGCCCCTCGTTCTCTGGGGCCAACGTCCTGACTTTC. Amino acids: CASSPSFSGANVLTF.

V and J are TRBV18 and TRBJ1-2; D remains ambiguous. The CDR3 runs 13 residues. V was clipped by 2 bases and J by 6 bases, with 10 bases between them. Per the germline V gene, CDR1 is KGHSH and CDR2 is LQKENI. The CDR3 protein is CASSPGVTHGYTF. DNA for the CDR3: TGTGCCAGCTCACCAGGGGTGACGCATGGCTACACCTTC. The variable domain in full, with the rest retrieved from reference TRBV18 and TRBJ1-2, is NAGVMQNPRHLVRRRGQEARLRCSPMKGHSHVYWYRQLPEEGLKFMVYLQKENIIDESGMPKERFSAEFPKEGPSILRIQQVVRGDSAAYFCASSPGVTHGYTFGSGTRLTVV.

The V gene is TRBV28, the J gene TRBJ2-7; the D gene is possibly TRBD1 (5 bases). Germline loops: CDR1 MDHEN, CDR2 SYDVKM. The V end lost 6 bases, the J end lost 3 bases, and 9 bases lay between the germline ends. This CDR3 comprises 12 residues. CDR3 in DNA: TGTGCCAGCAGCCAGACAGACTACGAGCAGTACTTC. Amino acid sequence: CASSQTDYEQYF.

This clone was detected only a few times. This chain uses TRBV5-6 with TRBJ1-6, with D tentatively TRBD1 (5 bases). With 2 bases removed from V and 8 bases from J, the gap between germline ends came to 14 bases. Per germline, CDR1 SGHDT and CDR2 YYEEEE. CDR3 length: 15 amino acids. The CDR3 spells CASSFRGTGDSPLHF. CDR3 nucleotide sequence: TGTGCCAGCAGCTTTCGAGGGACTGGGGATTCACCCCTCCACTTT.

V usage is TRBV7-6 and J usage is TRBJ1-1; D is perhaps TRBD1 (5 bases). The CDR3 is made up of 14 amino acids. From germline, CDR1 is SGHVS and CDR2 FNYEAQ. Trimming removed 5 bases from V and 1 base from J, with 11 bases in between. CDR3 sequence: CASSPRVGNTEAFF. CDR3 DNA: TGTGCCAGCAGCCCCAGGGTGGGGAACACTGAAGCTTTCTTT. The whole variable domain, filled in from reference TRBV7-6 and TRBJ1-1, reads GAGVSQSPRYKVTKRGQDVALRCDPISGHVSLYWYRQALGQGPEFLTYFNYEAQQDKSGLPNDRFSAERPEGSISTLTIQRTEQRDSAMYRCASSPRVGNTEAFFGQGTRLTVV.

This chain connects TRBV7-9 to TRBJ1-6, with a weak D call TRBD1 (6 bases). CDR1 and CDR2 (germline): SEHNR, FQNEAQ (reference sequence). V was shortened by 1 base and J by 4 bases, with 14 bases between the two germline ends. The CDR3 has 17 amino acids. CDR3 protein: CASSLDLGGPYNSPLHF. The CDR3 region has the DNA TGTGCCAGCAGCTTAGATCTAGGGGGACCTTATAATTCACCCCTCCACTTT.

The J gene is TRBJ1-3, the V gene TRBV6-5; D not certain. The CDR3 consists of 14 residues. Germline V gene data show CDR1 as MNHEY and CDR2 as SVGAGI. The V end lost 0 bases, the J end lost 8 bases, and 11 bases lay between the germline ends. This CDR3 is CASSYSTMGDTIYF. CDR3 coding DNA: TGTGCCAGCAGTTACTCAACAATGGGAGACACCATATATTTT.

The rearrangement joins TRBV6-5 to TRBJ2-4; TRBD2 might be the D (6 bases). The CDR3 loop spans 16 amino acids. Germline values: CDR1 MNHEY, CDR2 SVGAGI. V was clipped by 0 bases and J by 3 bases, with 12 bases between them. CDR3 loop: CASSYSGGVGKNIQYF. CDR3 nucleotide sequence: TGTGCCAGCAGTTACTCAGGAGGGGTGGGCAAAAACATTCAGTACTTC.

V usage is TRBV18 and J usage is TRBJ1-4; no clear D gene. Germline CDR1 and CDR2: KGHSH and LQKENI. Trimming pared 2 bases from V and 7 bases from J, leaving 17 bases between. The CDR3 is 16 residues long. In DNA, the CDR3 is TGTGCCAGCTCACCAAAACTGACCGGGAGAAGTGAAAAACTGTTTTTT. As protein: CASSPKLTGRSEKLFF. Full variable domain (rest looked up from reference TRBV18 and TRBJ1-4): NAGVMQNPRHLVRRRGQEARLRCSPMKGHSHVYWYRQLPEEGLKFMVYLQKENIIDESGMPKERFSAEFPKEGPSILRIQQVVRGDSAAYFCASSPKLTGRSEKLFFGSGTQLSVL.

The chain uses TRBV6-6 and TRBJ2-4, with 8 bases aligning to TRBD2. CDR3 length: 15 amino acids. Germline V gene data show CDR1 as MNHNY and CDR2 as SVGAGI (reference sequence). V was pared by 6 bases and J by 9 bases, with 13 bases of the junction left unmatched. The CDR3 bases are TGTGCCAGCAGCCCACTGGGGACTAGGGAGGGCATTCAGTACTTC. It yields the protein CASSPLGTREGIQYF.

In nucleotides, the CDR3 is TGCGCCAGCAGTGAGTCGTACTTCCCGGGCACTGAAGCTTTCTTT. Amino acid sequence: CASSESYFPGTEAFF. This chain joins TRBV10-2 and TRBJ1-1, with unresolved D. Germline V gene data show CDR1 as WSHSY and CDR2 as SAAADI. V lost 0 bases to trimming and J lost 4 bases, with 12 bases between them. This CDR3 region has 15 residues.

The genes are TRBV28 and TRBJ1-5, with no clear D. The CDR3 totals 14 residues. Deletions cut 5 bases from V and 5 bases from J, with 13 bases between. The germline V gene encodes CDR1 MDHEN and CDR2 SYDVKM. The CDR3 loop is CASSLPRAHQPQHF. In DNA, the CDR3 is TGTGCCAGCAGTCTCCCTCGGGCCCATCAGCCCCAGCATTTT.

The chain recombines TRBV5-4 with TRBJ2-1, with 8 bases identical to TRBD1. The CDR3 length is 14 residues. CDR1 and CDR2 from the germline V gene are SGHNT and YYREEE (reference sequence). V was pared by 7 bases and J by 6 bases, with 9 bases of the junction left unmatched. CDR3 protein: CASGPQGAGNEQFF. As DNA, the CDR3 is TGTGCCAGCGGACCCCAGGGGGCGGGCAATGAGCAGTTCTTC.